The 8 T cell receptor beta chains below were found in one sample sequenced in a study of T-cell memory formation after mild COVID-19. MiXCR was run by TCRdb on the 5' RACE reads, yielding one entry per CDR3 protein. This table has 200,000 or so distinct CDR3 sequences, 9% to 10% appearing once. Source material: PBMCs or a T cell subset sorted from them (not recorded which). The receptors shown here come from a man aged 18 to 30 who had mild COVID-19 (a few samples of this study predate the infection). Cell type and time point are not known.

This clonotype was seen a few times. The chain carries TRBV2 and TRBJ1-5, with 10 bases aligning to TRBD1. Germline lookup yields CDR1 SNHLY and CDR2 FYNNEI. The CDR3 has 14 residues. V gave up 8 bases and J gave up 0 bases; unmatched junction bases: 1. CDR3 residues: CASGTGASNQPQHF. CDR3 nucleotides: TGTGCCAGCGGGACAGGGGCTAGCAATCAGCCCCAGCATTTT. Using reference TRBV2 and TRBJ1-5 for the parts outside the CDR3, the full variable domain is EPEVTQTPSHQVTQMGQEVILRCVPISNHLYFYWYRQILGQKVEFLVSFYNNEISEKSEIFDDQFSVERPDGSNFTLKIRSTKLEDSAMYFCASGTGASNQPQHFGDGTRLSIL.

This clonotype was detected only a few times. CDR3 amino acids: CSARGLYEQYV. The CDR3, as DNA: TGCAGTGCTAGAGGACTGTACGAGCAGTACGTC. The V and J genes are TRBV20-1 and TRBJ2-7, with D unresolved. This CDR3 region has 11 residues. Trimming stripped 1 base from V and 4 bases from J, with 5 bases between. The germline V gene has CDR1 DFQATT and CDR2 SNEGSKA (reference sequence).

This clonotype occurred many times. The chain employs TRBV6-5 and TRBJ2-7; unclear D gene. The CDR3 sequence is 13 residues long. Trimming shortened V by 2 bases and J by 5 bases, and 10 bases separated the two germline ends. CDR1 MNHEY and CDR2 SVGAGI come from the germline V gene. CDR3: CASSYDISHEQYF. The CDR3 nucleotides read TGTGCCAGCAGTTACGACATTTCACACGAGCAGTACTTC.

This clonotype was seen a few times. The CDR3 loop reads CSARTSGVRGTQYF. CDR3 sequence (DNA): TGCAGTGCTAGGACTAGCGGGGTCCGTGGGACCCAGTACTTC. J is TRBJ2-5 and V is TRBV20-1; 11 bases line up with TRBD2. Trimming took 3 bases from V and 7 from J; bases not matched to a gene: 7. Germline V gives CDR1 DFQATT, CDR2 SNEGSKA (reference sequence). There are 14 residues in the CDR3.

The genes are TRBV28 and TRBJ2-7; D uncertain. The ends were cut back, 2 bases at V and 3 bases at J, with 8 bases in the middle. CDR1 is MDHEN, CDR2 SYDVKM, per germline. CDR3 length: 13 amino acids. The CDR3 region is CASSLPFSYEQYV. The CDR3 DNA reads TGTGCCAGCAGTTTACCTTTCAGCTACGAGCAGTACGTC.

This rearrangement joins TRBV24-1 to TRBJ2-1; D is undetermined. The V end lost 5 bases, the J end lost 8 bases, and 15 bases lay between the germline ends. Germline assignment: CDR1 KGHDR and CDR2 SFDVKD. The CDR3 is made up of 14 amino acids. The CDR3 DNA reads as TGTGCCACCAGTGTTCGCCTTGGGGAAGATGAGCAGTTCTTC. Protein sequence: CATSVRLGEDEQFF.

In this sample, this clonotype turned up a few times. The J gene is TRBJ1-6, the V gene TRBV12-3 or TRBV12-4, with 9 nucleotides matching TRBD1. The CDR3 consists of 14 residues. Losses at the gene ends were 5 bases for V and 10 bases for J; bases not matched to a gene: 6. The CDR3: CASSVQGARSPLHF. Here the CDR3 DNA reads TGTGCCAGCAGTGTACAGGGGGCTCGGTCACCCCTCCACTTT.

This clonotype was found many times. The CDR3 region is CASSYADVAGNTIYF. The CDR3 DNA sequence: TGTGCCAGCAGTTACGCAGACGTCGCCGGAAACACCATATATTTT. The V gene is TRBV6-5, the J gene TRBJ1-3; D remains unclear. The CDR3 totals 15 residues. With 2 bases removed from V and 4 bases from J, the gap between germline ends came to 12 bases. Looked up from germline, CDR1 is MNHEY and CDR2 is SVGAGI.